This is a list of T cell receptor beta chains from one sample in a study of cytomegalovirus exposure and HLA in healthy donors. Sequencing was performed with immunoSEQ multiplex PCR; in TCRdb, only in-frame clones are kept and a portion is missing. The table lists about 330,000 clones, 86% of them singletons. Input material: PBMCs. The receptors here all came from a woman aged 18 to 35 in good health and CMV-seronegative. CDR3s include the opening cysteine and the closing phenylalanine or tryptophan. The D gene is left open where the match is weak. Some rows mark clone size as missing; the rest say once, few, many or name a class of expanded clone.

j_call | d_call | clone_size | v_call | cdr3_nt | cdr3_aa
TRBJ2-2 | TRBD2 | NA | TRBV27 | TGTGCCAGCAGTGCCACACGGACTAGCGCCGGGGAGCTGTTTTTT | CASSATRTSAGELFF
TRBJ2-1 | TRBD2 | NA | TRBV9 | TGTGCCAGCAGCGTAGGGGCGGGAGGGCCATATGAGCAGTTCTTC | CASSVGAGGPYEQFF
TRBJ2-5 | NA | NA | TRBV27 | TGTGCCAGCAGTTTAACACGTCAAGAGACCCAGTACTTC | CASSLTRQETQYF
TRBJ2-3 | TRBD2 | once | TRBV4-1 | TGCGCCAGCAGCCAAGAGACTAGCGGCACCACAGATACGCAGTATTTT | CASSQETSGTTDTQYF
TRBJ2-7 | TRBD1 | NA | TRBV19 | TGTGCCAGTAGTCTCGACAGGGAATCCGCCTCCTACGAGCAGTACTTC | CASSLDRESASYEQYF
TRBJ1-5 | TRBD1 | NA | TRBV28 | TGTGCCAGCAGAGACGGGACAGGGAGTAGCAATCAGCCCCAGCATTTT | CASRDGTGSSNQPQHF
TRBJ1-5 | NA | NA | TRBV19 | TGTGCCAGATGGAGGGGTCCCCCCAATCAGCCCCAGCATTTT | CARWRGPPNQPQHF
TRBJ2-7 | TRBD2 | NA | TRBV13 | TGTGCCAGCAGCTTGGTTCAGAGAGCGGGAGACTCCTACGAGCAGTACTTC | CASSLVQRAGDSYEQYF
TRBJ2-3 | TRBD2 | NA | TRBV15 | TGTGCCACCAGCGGAGGACTAGCGGGAGCCAAAGATACGCAGTATTTT | CATSGGLAGAKDTQYF
TRBJ2-1 | TRBD2 | NA | TRBV4-2 | TGTGCCAGCAGCCAACCGCTCGGACTAGCGGGAGGGAATGAGCAGTTCTTC | CASSQPLGLAGGNEQFF
TRBJ2-1 | NA | NA | TRBV7-6 | TGTGCCAGCAGCTTAGGGGCCTTAATCTACAATGAGCAGTTCTTC | CASSLGALIYNEQFF
TRBJ2-5 | NA | once | TRBV15 | TGTGCCACCAGCAGTCCCCGGGAGACCCCAGGGACCCAGTACTTC | CATSSPRETPGTQYF
TRBJ2-7 | TRBD2 | NA | TRBV7-2 | TGTGCCAGCAGCTTATGGACTAGCGGGGGGTACGAGCAGTACTTC | CASSLWTSGGYEQYF
TRBJ2-3 | TRBD2 | NA | TRBV6-1 | TGTGCCACCTCGGGGGGGCCCGGGGATACGCAGTATTTT | CATSGGPGDTQYF
TRBJ2-1 | TRBD2 | NA | TRBV12-5 | TGTGCTAGTGGCCAAAAGACTAGCGGGAGGAAGTTTTACAATGAGCAGTTCTTC | CASGQKTSGRKFYNEQFF
TRBJ1-1 | NA | NA | TRBV27 | TGTGCCAGCAGTTTCCTCACTGAGAGGGTTGTCACTGAAGCTTTCTTT | CASSFLTERVVTEAFF
TRBJ2-5 | NA | NA | TRBV7-9 | TGTGCCAGCAGCTCCAGGGTGCCGACCCCACAAGAGACCCAGTACTTC | CASSSRVPTPQETQYF
TRBJ2-1 | NA | NA | TRBV7-2 | TGTGCCAGCAGCCACAGGTACAATGAGCAGTTCTTC | CASSHRYNEQFF
TRBJ2-7 | NA | NA | TRBV29-1 | TGCAGCGTTGGGGGCAGGGGAGACTCCTACGAGCAGTACTTC | CSVGGRGDSYEQYF
TRBJ1-2 | NA | NA | TRBV1 | TGCACCAGCAGCCACGGGATAGGCCCGCATGGCTACACCTTC | CTSSHGIGPHGYTF
TRBJ1-1 | NA | NA | TRBV4-2 | TGTGCCAGCAGCCAAGACAATATCGGAGGGAACACTGAAGCTTTCTTT | CASSQDNIGGNTEAFF
TRBJ2-2 | NA | NA | TRBV9 | TGTGCCAGCAGCGCAGCAGGGAACACCGGGGAGCTGTTTTTT | CASSAAGNTGELFF
TRBJ2-5 | NA | NA | TRBV27 | TGTGCCAGCAGTTTCCGGGACCAAGAGACCCAGTACTTC | CASSFRDQETQYF
TRBJ1-4 | NA | NA | TRBV4-3 | TGCGCCAGCAGCCAAGACCACAGGTTATCAACTAATGAAAAACTGTTTTTT | CASSQDHRLSTNEKLFF
TRBJ2-7 | TRBD1 | NA | TRBV6-5 | TGTGCCAGCAGAAAGGGGACAGACTACGAGCAGTACTTC | CASRKGTDYEQYF
TRBJ2-7 | NA | NA | TRBV15 | TGTGCCACCAGCAGAGGGGCGGGGAGCTCCTACGAGCAGTACTTC | CATSRGAGSSYEQYF
TRBJ2-2 | NA | NA | TRBV13 | TGTGCCAGCAGCTTAGGGACAGCTCCCGGGGAGCTGTTTTTT | CASSLGTAPGELFF
TRBJ2-1 | NA | NA | TRBV9 | TGTGCCAGCAGCCCCACAACAGGGTACAATGAGCAGTTCTTC | CASSPTTGYNEQFF
TRBJ2-7 | TRBD1 | NA | TRBV6-6 | TGTGCCAGCAGTTACTCGGGACAGGGAGTCTACGAGCAGTACTTC | CASSYSGQGVYEQYF
TRBJ1-4 | TRBD1 | NA | TRBV29-1 | TGCAGCGTTGTTCGGACAGGAGGCGAAAAACTGTTTTTT | CSVVRTGGEKLFF
TRBJ1-2 | NA | NA | TRBV6-5 | TGTGCCAGCAGTGAAAGTAAGAGTAACTATGGCTACACCTTC | CASSESKSNYGYTF
TRBJ2-4 | NA | NA | TRBV28 | TGTGCCAGCAGCTCCGGGAACTCAGCCAAAAACATTCAGTACTTC | CASSSGNSAKNIQYF
TRBJ2-7 | TRBD1 | NA | TRBV15 | TGTGCCACCAGCAAAAGACAGGGGGGCTCTTTGAGCTCCTACGAGCAGTACTTC | CATSKRQGGSLSSYEQYF
TRBJ1-5 | TRBD1 | NA | TRBV4-3 | TGCGCCAGCAGCCAAGATTCCGCAGGGGGGTTGCAGCCCCAGCATTTT | CASSQDSAGGLQPQHF
TRBJ2-2 | TRBD2 | NA | TRBV27 | TGTGCCAGCAGTTTCCTAGCGGGCACCGGGGAGCTGTTTTTT | CASSFLAGTGELFF
TRBJ2-7 | NA | NA | TRBV4-2 | TGTGCCAGCAGCCAACGCCTACGATACGAGCAGTACTTC | CASSQRLRYEQYF
TRBJ1-5 | NA | NA | TRBV18 | TGTGCCAGCTCACCGCTAGATAGCAATCAGCCCCAGCATTTT | CASSPLDSNQPQHF
TRBJ2-7 | TRBD1 | NA | TRBV27 | TGTGCCAGCAGTCCGAGGACAGGAAACTACGAGCAGTACTTC | CASSPRTGNYEQYF
TRBJ2-1 | TRBD2 | NA | TRBV9 | TGTGCCAGCAGCTACATGCTAGCGGGAGCCAATGAGCAGTTCTTC | CASSYMLAGANEQFF
TRBJ1-1 | NA | once | TRBV5-8 | TGTGCCAGCAGCTTGGCTCCCTCCGGCCCCGGGGCTTTCTTT | CASSLAPSGPGAFF
TRBJ2-7 | NA | NA | TRBV7-9 | TGTGCCAGCAGTTCCGACGGGTCATCCTACTACGAGCAGTACTTC | CASSSDGSSYYEQYF
TRBJ1-3 | NA | NA | TRBV5-1 | TGCGCCAGCAGCAGCGGACAGACCGCTGGAAACACCATATATTTT | CASSSGQTAGNTIYF
TRBJ2-1 | TRBD2 | NA | TRBV7-3 | TGTGCCAGCAGCTTACGAGCGGGGGATAACAATGAGCAGTTCTTC | CASSLRAGDNNEQFF
TRBJ2-5 | NA | NA | TRBV10-1 | TGCGCCAGCAGTACGTGCAGGGTGCAAGAGACCCAGTACTTC | CASSTCRVQETQYF
TRBJ1-2 | TRBD1 | NA | TRBV18 | TGTGCCAGCTCACCTTCACAGGGGCTTAACTATGGCTACACCTTC | CASSPSQGLNYGYTF
TRBJ2-7 | TRBD2 | NA | TRBV5-1 | TGCGCCAGCCGGACCGGGACTAGCTTCGAGCAGTACTTC | CASRTGTSFEQYF
TRBJ1-2 | NA | NA | TRBV4-3 | TGCGCCAGCAGCCCCGCTGGAGTAGGTAACTATGGCTACACCTTC | CASSPAGVGNYGYTF
TRBJ1-1 | NA | NA | TRBV7-9 | TGTGCCAGCAGCTTAGAGGGGGTAGCCACTGAAGCTTTCTTT | CASSLEGVATEAFF
TRBJ1-2 | TRBD1 | NA | TRBV27 | TGTGCCAGCAGTATCAACCACATCAGGGGGCGGTATGGCTACACCTTC | CASSINHIRGRYGYTF
TRBJ1-2 | NA | NA | TRBV5-6 | TGTGCCAGCAGCTTTTCGCAGGCACGCTACTATGGCTACACCTTC | CASSFSQARYYGYTF
TRBJ2-7 | TRBD2 | NA | TRBV7-8 | TGTGCCAGCAGCTCCCGGGAGGTAGGAATGACCTACGAGCAGTACTTC | CASSSREVGMTYEQYF
TRBJ1-4 | TRBD1 | NA | TRBV4-2 | TGTGCCAGCAGCCAAGATAACCAGGGGGCCGGAAATGAAAAACTGTTTTTT | CASSQDNQGAGNEKLFF
TRBJ1-5 | TRBD1 | few | TRBV19 | TGTGCCAGTAGTGTACAGGGGGCGCTTGGTTACAATCAGCCCCAGCATTTT | CASSVQGALGYNQPQHF
TRBJ1-2 | TRBD1 | NA | TRBV29-1 | TGCAGCGTTGAAAAGGGGGCGGGAGGCTACACCTTC | CSVEKGAGGYTF
TRBJ2-7 | NA | NA | TRBV5-6 | TGTGCCAGCAGCTTGGCCCAAGGCGGGCAGTACTTC | CASSLAQGGQYF